The clone carrying this T cell receptor (beta chain) was counted a few times. This sample stems from a study of T cells in Graves' hyperthyroidism and ophthalmopathy. CDR1 is SNHLY and CDR2 is FYNNEI in the germline V gene. The junction had 12 bases not matched to a gene; V was cut back by 4 bases and J by 0 bases. The CDR3 spans 18 residues. Researchers took RNA transcripts and amplified the TCR beta CDR3 regions from them. HTBI primers were employed in a first-round RT-PCR of the TCR CDR3. TCRdb ran MiXCR on the multiplex PCR reads and lists one entry per CDR3 protein. The profile shows 300,000 to 400,000 distinct CDR3 sequences, approximately 17% of them singletons. Researchers barred patients who had uncontrolled infection, other autoimmune disease, pregnancy or lactation.

This receptor was taken from a man aged 18-30 years with Graves' ophthalmopathy. This chain connects TRBV2 to TRBJ2-7; 10 bases are a match to TRBD2. The sample was blood. DNA for the CDR3: TGTGCCAGCAGTGCTAGCGGGGGAACTGACGTTGCCTCCTACGAGCAGTACTTC. Amino acids: CASSASGGTDVASYEQYF.